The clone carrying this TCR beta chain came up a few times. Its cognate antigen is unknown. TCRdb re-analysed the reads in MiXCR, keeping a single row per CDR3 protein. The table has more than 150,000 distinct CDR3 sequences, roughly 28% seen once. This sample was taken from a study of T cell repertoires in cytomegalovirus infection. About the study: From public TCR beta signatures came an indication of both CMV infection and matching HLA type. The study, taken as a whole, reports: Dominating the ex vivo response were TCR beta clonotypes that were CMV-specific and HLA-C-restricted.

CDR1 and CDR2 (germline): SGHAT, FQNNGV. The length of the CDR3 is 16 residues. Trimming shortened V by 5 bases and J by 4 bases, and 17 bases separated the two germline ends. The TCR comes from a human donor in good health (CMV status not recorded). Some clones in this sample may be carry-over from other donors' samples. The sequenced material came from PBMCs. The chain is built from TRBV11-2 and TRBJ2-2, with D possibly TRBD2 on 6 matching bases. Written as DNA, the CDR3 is TGTGCCAGCAGCCTAACCGGGGACTTCGTCACCGGGGAGCTGTTTTTT. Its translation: CASSLTGDFVTGELFF.